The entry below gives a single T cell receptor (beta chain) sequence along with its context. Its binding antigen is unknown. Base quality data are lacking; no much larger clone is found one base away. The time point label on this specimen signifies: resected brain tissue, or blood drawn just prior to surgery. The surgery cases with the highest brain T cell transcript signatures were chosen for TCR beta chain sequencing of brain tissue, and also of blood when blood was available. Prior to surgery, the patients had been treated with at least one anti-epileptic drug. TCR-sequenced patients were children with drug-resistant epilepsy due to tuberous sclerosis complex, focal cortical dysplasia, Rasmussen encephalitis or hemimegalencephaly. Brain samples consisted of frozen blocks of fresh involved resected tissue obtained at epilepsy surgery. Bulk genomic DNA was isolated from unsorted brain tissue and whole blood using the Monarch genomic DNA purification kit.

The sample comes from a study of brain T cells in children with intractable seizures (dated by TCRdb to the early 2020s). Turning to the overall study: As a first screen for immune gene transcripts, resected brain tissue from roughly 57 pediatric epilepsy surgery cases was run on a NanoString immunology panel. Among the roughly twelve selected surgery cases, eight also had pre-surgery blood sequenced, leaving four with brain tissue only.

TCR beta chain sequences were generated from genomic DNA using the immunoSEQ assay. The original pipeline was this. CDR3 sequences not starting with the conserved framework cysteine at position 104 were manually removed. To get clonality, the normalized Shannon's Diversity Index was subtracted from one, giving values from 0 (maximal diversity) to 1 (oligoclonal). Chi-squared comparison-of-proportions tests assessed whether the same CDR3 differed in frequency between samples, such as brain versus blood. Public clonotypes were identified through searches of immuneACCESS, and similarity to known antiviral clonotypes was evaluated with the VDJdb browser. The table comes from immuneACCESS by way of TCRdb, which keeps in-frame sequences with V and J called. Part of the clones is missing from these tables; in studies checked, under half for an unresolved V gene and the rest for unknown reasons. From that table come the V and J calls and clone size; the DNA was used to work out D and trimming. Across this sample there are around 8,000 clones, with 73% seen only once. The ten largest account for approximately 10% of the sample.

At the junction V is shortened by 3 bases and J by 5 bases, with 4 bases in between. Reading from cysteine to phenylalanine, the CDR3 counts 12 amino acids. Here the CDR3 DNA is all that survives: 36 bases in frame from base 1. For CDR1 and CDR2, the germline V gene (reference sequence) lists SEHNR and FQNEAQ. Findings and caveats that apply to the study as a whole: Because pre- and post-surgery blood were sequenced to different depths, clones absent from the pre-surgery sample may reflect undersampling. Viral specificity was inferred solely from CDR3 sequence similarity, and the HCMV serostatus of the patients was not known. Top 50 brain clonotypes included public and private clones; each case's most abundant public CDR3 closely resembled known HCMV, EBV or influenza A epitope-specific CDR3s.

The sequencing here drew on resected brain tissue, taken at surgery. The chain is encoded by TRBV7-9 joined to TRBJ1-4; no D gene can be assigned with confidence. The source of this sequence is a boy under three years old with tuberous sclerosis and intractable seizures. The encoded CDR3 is CASSFPNEKLFF. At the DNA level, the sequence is TGTGCCAGCAGCTTCCCAAATGAAAAACTGTTTTTT.